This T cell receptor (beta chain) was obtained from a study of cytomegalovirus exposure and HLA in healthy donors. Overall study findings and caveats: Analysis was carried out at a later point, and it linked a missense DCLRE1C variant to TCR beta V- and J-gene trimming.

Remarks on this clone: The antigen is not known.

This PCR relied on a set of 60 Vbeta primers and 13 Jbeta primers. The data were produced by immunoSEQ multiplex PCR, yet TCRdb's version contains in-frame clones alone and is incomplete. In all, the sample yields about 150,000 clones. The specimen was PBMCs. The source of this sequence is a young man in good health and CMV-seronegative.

The CDR3 loop is CASSLSGGAQHF. DNA of the CDR3: TGTGCCAGCAGCTTAAGTGGTGGAGCCCAGCATTTT. V is TRBV7-2 and J is TRBJ1-5; D is undetermined. Looked up from germline, CDR1 is SGHTA and CDR2 is FQGNSA. V dropped 2 bases and J dropped 11 bases, with 10 bases sitting between them. The CDR3 spans 12 residues.